Shown below are 22 T cell receptor beta chains from a single sample sequenced in a study of response to subunit inactivated influenza vaccine. TCRdb reprocessed the RT-PCR reads via MiXCR and lists one record per CDR3 protein. The top ten hold 2.5% to 3.5% of the sample, which has 500,000 or so distinct CDR3 sequences, more than 15% seen once. The sample in question was CD4+ T cells sorted from PBMCs, obtained less than 30 months after vaccination. These receptors were obtained from a man between 50 and 75 years old who received an inactivated influenza vaccine.

This clonotype was observed a few times. V and J are TRBV5-1 and TRBJ2-1; D not resolved. Germline assignment: CDR1 SGHRS and CDR2 YFSETQ. Trimming took 1 base from V and 8 from J, leaving 13 bases between them. The CDR3 sequence is 14 residues long. Here the CDR3 DNA reads TGCGCCAGCAGCTTGCAGGTTAAGGGCGATGAGCAGTTCTTC. Protein: CASSLQVKGDEQFF.

The chain uses TRBV12-3 or TRBV12-4 and TRBJ2-3, with D perhaps assigned TRBD1 or TRBD2 (5 bases each). CDR3 length: 16 amino acids. Trimming left V 5 bases short and J 2 bases short, with 17 bases between. CDR3 bases: TGTGCCAGCAGTCGTGATTCCGGGACCCCCACAGATACGCAGTATTTT. This codes for CASSRDSGTPTDTQYF.

The rearrangement joins TRBV6-1 to TRBJ2-5; either TRBD1 or TRBD2 may supply D (5 bases each). Germline lookup yields CDR1 MNHNS and CDR2 SASEGT. The germline V and J ends were trimmed by 7 bases and 2 bases, with 17 bases remaining between them. This CDR3 has 15 amino acids. The chain's CDR3 is CASTLSPGRQETQYF. The CDR3 DNA follows: TGTGCCAGCACTCTAAGCCCGGGACGGCAAGAGACCCAGTACTTC.

V and J are TRBV5-1 and TRBJ2-5; the D call may be TRBD1 or TRBD2 (5 bases each). This CDR3 has 15 residues. V lost 3 bases and J 0 bases, leaving 12 bases between the germline ends. Germline loops: CDR1 SGHRS, CDR2 YFSETQ. CDR3 region: CASSSSGTYQETQYF. DNA for the CDR3: TGCGCCAGCAGCTCGTCCGGGACCTACCAAGAGACCCAGTACTTC.

This clonotype was seen many times. The V gene is TRBV18, the J gene TRBJ2-3; 7 nucleotides align to TRBD2. Germline CDR1 KGHSH, CDR2 LQKENI. The CDR3 spans 15 residues. After removal of 6 bases from V and 4 bases from J, the junction contained 10 bases not matched to a gene. The CDR3 loop is CASSLGSSGADTQYF. The DNA for the CDR3 is TGTGCCAGCTCCCTCGGATCTAGCGGTGCAGATACGCAGTATTTT.

The J gene is TRBJ2-3, the V gene TRBV20-1; D unresolved. V lost 6 bases, J lost 6 bases, and 10 bases lay in between. The CDR3 is 11 amino acids. The germline CDR1 and CDR2 sequences are DFQATT and SNEGSKA (reference sequence). The CDR3 loop is CSAKDYDTQYF. CDR3 coding DNA: TGCAGTGCCAAGGATTACGATACGCAGTATTTT.

The chain employs TRBV6-1 and TRBJ2-3; D not certain. Looked up from germline, CDR1 is MNHNS and CDR2 is SASEGT. The V end lost 6 bases, the J end lost 0 bases, and 13 bases lay between the germline ends. The CDR3 has 15 amino acids. In nucleotides, the CDR3 is TGTGCCAGCAGCTCCGGATATTCGAGCACAGATACGCAGTATTTT. This translates into CASSSGYSSTDTQYF.

This chain links TRBV6-6 with TRBJ2-7, with D possibly TRBD2 on 5 matching bases. Germline assignment: CDR1 MNHNY and CDR2 SVGAGI (reference sequence). The CDR3 consists of 13 residues. V lost 6 bases to trimming and J lost 4 bases, with 13 bases between them. The CDR3 here is CASSPLEPYEQYF. For the CDR3, the DNA is TGTGCCAGCAGCCCACTAGAACCGTACGAGCAGTACTTC.

This clonotype was recorded once. The chain recombines TRBV4-3 with TRBJ2-5; the D gene could be TRBD1 or TRBD2 (5 bases each). Germline assignment: CDR1 LGHNA and CDR2 YSLEER. V was pared by 2 bases and J by 5 bases, with 15 bases between. CDR3 length equals 15 residues. CDR3 loop: CASSQRGRSPETQYF. In DNA, the CDR3 is TGCGCCAGCAGCCAAAGGGGACGGAGTCCGGAGACCCAGTACTTC.

The rearrangement links TRBV6-1 to TRBJ2-3; 7 bases are a match to TRBD2. J gave up 4 bases and V 6 bases, and 7 bases lay outside the gene matches. CDR3 length: 14 amino acids. Per germline, CDR1 MNHNS and CDR2 SASEGT. The CDR3 DNA sequence: TGTGCCAGCAGCGAAATGACTAGCTCAGATACGCAGTATTTT. Its protein is CASSEMTSSDTQYF.

In the case of this clonotype: A much larger clone differs by one base, so this may be a read error. The chain combines TRBV12-3 or TRBV12-4 with TRBJ2-1; 7 bases match TRBD2. Trimming at V came to 1 base and at J to 8 bases, leaving 8 bases not matched to a gene. This CDR3 is built from 15 residues. CDR3 sequence: CASSLGVAGIDEQFF. The CDR3 bases are TGTGCCAGCAGTTTAGGAGTAGCGGGTATTGATGAGCAGTTCTTC.

The rearrangement links TRBV20-1 to TRBJ2-5; 9 bases align to TRBD2. The CDR3 loop spans 16 amino acids. Trimming cost V 0 bases and J 5 bases; bases outside gene matches: 10. CDR1 is DFQATT and CDR2 is SNEGSKA in the germline V gene (reference sequence). The chain's CDR3 is CSARDLRLAVWETQYF. DNA for the CDR3: TGCAGTGCTAGAGATCTAAGACTAGCGGTGTGGGAGACCCAGTACTTC.

In this sample, this clonotype turned up many times. The CDR3 region is CASTLAVGDNEQFF. For the CDR3, the DNA is TGTGCCAGCACCCTAGCGGTCGGGGACAATGAGCAGTTCTTC. The chain carries TRBV14 and TRBJ2-1; TRBD2 matches at 7 bases. V was pared by 7 bases and J by 5 bases, with 8 bases of the junction left unmatched. CDR3 length: 14 residues. Looked up from germline, CDR1 is SGHDN and CDR2 is FVKESK. The variable domain in full, completed from reference TRBV14 and TRBJ2-1, reads EAGVTQFPSHSVIEKGQTVTLRCDPISGHDNLYWYRRVMGKEIKFLLHFVKESKQDESGMPNNRFLAERTGGTYSTLKVQPAELEDSGVYFCASTLAVGDNEQFFGPGTRLTVL.

The chain recombines TRBV7-2 with TRBJ2-1; 11 bases align to TRBD2. The CDR3 consists of 15 residues. CDR1 SGHTA and CDR2 FQGNSA come from the germline V gene. The V and J ends lost 3 bases and 7 bases, in that order; junction bases with no gene match: 5. Here the CDR3 DNA reads TGTGCCAGCAGCTTTATGACTAGCGGGATAAATGAGCAGTTCTTC. This gives the protein CASSFMTSGINEQFF.

This clonotype was observed a handful of times. J is TRBJ2-1 and V is TRBV6-6; D uncertain. This CDR3 spans 12 amino acids. Germline V lookup: CDR1 MNHNY, CDR2 SVGAGI (reference sequence). Trimming removed 7 bases at V and 5 bases at J, with 9 bases between. The CDR3 here is CASTGSHNEQFF. CDR3 in DNA: TGTGCCAGCACCGGTAGTCACAATGAGCAGTTCTTC.

This clonotype has ten or more counts. The chain has TRBV6-5 and TRBJ1-2; TRBD1 matches 7 bases. V trimming: 4 bases; J trimming: 4 bases; junction bases outside the gene matches: 6. CDR3 length: 14 residues. In germline, CDR1 is MNHEY, CDR2 SVGAGI. The CDR3 bases are TGTGCCAGCAGTTTACAGGGGTGGGGCTATGGCTACACCTTC. Protein product: CASSLQGWGYGYTF.

The rearrangement uses TRBV4-3 and TRBJ1-1; D possibly corresponds to TRBD1 (5 bases). Germline CDR1 reads LGHNA; CDR2 reads YSLEER. The CDR3 contains 14 residues. The V and J ends lost 4 bases and 5 bases respectively, with 14 bases between them. CDR3 DNA: TGCGCCAGCAGCCCAGATGGGGGTGGGACTGAAGCTTTCTTT. Protein product: CASSPDGGGTEAFF.

In nucleotides, the CDR3 is TGTGCCAGCAAAGGGGGCTTTGATCAGCCCCAGCATTTT. Protein product: CASKGGFDQPQHF. The chain combines TRBV25-1 with TRBJ1-5; 7 positions agree with TRBD1. V shed 7 bases, J shed 5 bases, and the junction held 5 bases outside the gene matches. The CDR3 consists of 13 residues. Germline assignment: CDR1 MGHDK and CDR2 SYGVNS.

The rearrangement links TRBV7-2 to TRBJ2-3; 8 positions match TRBD2. Germline V lookup: CDR1 SGHTA, CDR2 FQGNSA. The ends lost 4 bases at V and 5 bases at J; junction bases unmatched: 5. The CDR3 totals 14 residues. The CDR3, as DNA: TGTGCCAGCAGCTCATCGGGACTAGGAGATACGCAGTATTTT. Amino acid sequence: CASSSSGLGDTQYF.

The V call is TRBV3-1, the J call TRBJ1-5; maybe TRBD1 (6 bases). The CDR3 is 16 amino acids. Trimming took off 1 base at V and 3 bases at J, with 13 bases between the two ends. The germline V gene encodes CDR1 LGHDT and CDR2 YNNKEL (reference sequence). Here the CDR3 DNA reads TGTGCCAGCAGCCAAGCCACCGGGACACCCAATCAGCCCCAGCATTTT. Its protein product is CASSQATGTPNQPQHF.

This clonotype was counted once. The chain has TRBV5-1 and TRBJ2-2, with 7 positions matching TRBD1. V lost 4 bases, J lost 4 bases, and 7 bases stayed unmatched. The CDR3 contains 15 residues. Looked up from germline, CDR1 is SGHRS and CDR2 is YFSETQ. As DNA, the CDR3 is TGCGCCAGCAGCGCCGGACAGGTGGGCACCGGGGAGCTGTTTTTT. This encodes CASSAGQVGTGELFF.

V and J are TRBV2 and TRBJ1-1, with D hard to call. The CDR3 covers 14 residues. Between the trimmed V and J ends, which lost 6 bases and 0 bases, there was a span of 11 bases. Germline values: CDR1 SNHLY, CDR2 FYNNEI. The CDR3 loop reads CASREDCLNTEAFF. CDR3 sequence (DNA): TGTGCCAGCAGAGAGGACTGTTTGAACACTGAAGCTTTCTTT.